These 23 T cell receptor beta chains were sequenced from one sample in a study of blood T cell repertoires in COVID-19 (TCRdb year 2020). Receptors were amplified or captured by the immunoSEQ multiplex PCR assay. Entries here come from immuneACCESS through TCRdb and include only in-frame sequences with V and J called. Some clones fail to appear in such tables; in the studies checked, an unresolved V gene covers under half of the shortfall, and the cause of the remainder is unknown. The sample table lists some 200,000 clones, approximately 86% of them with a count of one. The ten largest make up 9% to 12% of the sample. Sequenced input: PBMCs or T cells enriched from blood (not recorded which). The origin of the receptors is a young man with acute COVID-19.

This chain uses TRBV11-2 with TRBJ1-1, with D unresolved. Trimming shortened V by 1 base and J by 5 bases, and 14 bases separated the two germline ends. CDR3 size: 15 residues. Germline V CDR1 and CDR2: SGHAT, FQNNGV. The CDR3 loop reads CASSLAARPATEAFF. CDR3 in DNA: TGTGCCAGCAGCTTAGCGGCGCGGCCTGCGACTGAAGCTTTCTTT. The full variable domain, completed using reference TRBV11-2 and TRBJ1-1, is EAGVAQSPRYKIIEKRQSVAFWCNPISGHATLYWYQQILGQGPKLLIQFQNNGVVDDSQLPKDRFSAERLKGVDSTLKIQPAKLEDSAVYLCASSLAARPATEAFFGQGTRLTVV.

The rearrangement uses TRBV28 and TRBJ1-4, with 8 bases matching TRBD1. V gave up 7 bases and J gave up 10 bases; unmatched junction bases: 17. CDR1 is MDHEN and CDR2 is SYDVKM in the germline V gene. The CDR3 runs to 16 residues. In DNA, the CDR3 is TGTGCCAGCACCCTGGGCCCCGGACAGGGTAGGGTAAAACTGTTTTTT. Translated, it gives CASTLGPGQGRVKLFF.

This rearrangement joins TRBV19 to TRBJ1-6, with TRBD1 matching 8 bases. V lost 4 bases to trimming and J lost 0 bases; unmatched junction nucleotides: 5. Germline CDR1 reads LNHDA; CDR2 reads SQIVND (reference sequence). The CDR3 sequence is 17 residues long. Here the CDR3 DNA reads TGTGCCAGTAGTACTCGACAGGGGAGCTCCTATAATTCACCCCTCCACTTT. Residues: CASSTRQGSSYNSPLHF.

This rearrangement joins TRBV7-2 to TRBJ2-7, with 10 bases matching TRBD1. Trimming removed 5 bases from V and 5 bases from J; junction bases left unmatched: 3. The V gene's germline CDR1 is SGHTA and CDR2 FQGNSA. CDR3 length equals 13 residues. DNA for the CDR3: TGTGCCAGCAGCATGACAGGGGGCAACGAGCAGTACTTC. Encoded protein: CASSMTGGNEQYF.

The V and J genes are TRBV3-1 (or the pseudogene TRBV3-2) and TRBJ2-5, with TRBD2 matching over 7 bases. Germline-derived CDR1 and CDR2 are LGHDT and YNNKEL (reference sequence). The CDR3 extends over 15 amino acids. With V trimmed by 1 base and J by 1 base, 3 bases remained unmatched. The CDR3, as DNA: TGTGCCAGCAGCCAAGTGGGACTAACCCAAGAGACCCAGTACTTC. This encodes CASSQVGLTQETQYF.

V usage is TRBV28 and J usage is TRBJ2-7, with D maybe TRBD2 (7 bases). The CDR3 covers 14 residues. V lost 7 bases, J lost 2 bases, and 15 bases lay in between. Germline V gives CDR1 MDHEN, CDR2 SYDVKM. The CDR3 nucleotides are TGTGCCAGCATCCCGGGGGGCAGCACCTACGAGCAGTACTTC. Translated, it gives CASIPGGSTYEQYF.

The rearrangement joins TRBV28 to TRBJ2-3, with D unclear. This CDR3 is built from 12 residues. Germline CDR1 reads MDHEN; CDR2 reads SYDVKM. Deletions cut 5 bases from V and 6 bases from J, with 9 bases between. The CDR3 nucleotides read TGTGCCAGCAGTCGTGCGATGGATACGCAGTATTTT. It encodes CASSRAMDTQYF. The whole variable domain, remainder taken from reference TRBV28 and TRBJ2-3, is DVKVTQSSRYLVKRTGEKVFLECVQDMDHENMFWYRQDPGLGLRLIYFSYDVKMKEKGDIPEGYSVSREKKERFSLILESASTNQTSMYLCASSRAMDTQYFGPGTRLTVL.

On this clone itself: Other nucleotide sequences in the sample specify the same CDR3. The CDR3 here is CASSLGGSTEAFF. DNA for the CDR3: TGTGCCAGCAGTTTGGGAGGGTCCACTGAAGCTTTCTTT. V is TRBV27 and J is TRBJ1-1, with D uncertain. V was clipped by 3 bases and J by 4 bases, with 9 bases between them. CDR3 length: 13 amino acids. Germline V gene data show CDR1 as MNHEY and CDR2 as SMNVEV (reference sequence).

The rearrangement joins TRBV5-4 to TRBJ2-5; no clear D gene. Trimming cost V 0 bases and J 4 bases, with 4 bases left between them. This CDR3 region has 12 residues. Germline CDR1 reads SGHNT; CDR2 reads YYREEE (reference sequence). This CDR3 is CASSLDGETQYF. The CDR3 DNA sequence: TGTGCCAGCAGCTTGGACGGAGAGACCCAGTACTTC.

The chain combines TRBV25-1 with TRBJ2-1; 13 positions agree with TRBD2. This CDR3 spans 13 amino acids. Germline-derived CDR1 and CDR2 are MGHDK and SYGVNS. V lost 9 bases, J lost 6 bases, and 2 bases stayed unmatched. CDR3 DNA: TGTGCCAGTACTAGCGGGAGGGCCAATGAGCAGTTCTTC. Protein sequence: CASTSGRANEQFF.

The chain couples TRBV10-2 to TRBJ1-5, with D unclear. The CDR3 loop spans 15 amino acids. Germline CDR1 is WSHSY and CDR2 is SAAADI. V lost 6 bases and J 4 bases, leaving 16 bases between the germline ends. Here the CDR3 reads CASSAGPRGNQPQHF. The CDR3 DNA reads TGCGCCAGCAGCGCCGGGCCCCGGGGAAATCAGCCCCAGCATTTT.

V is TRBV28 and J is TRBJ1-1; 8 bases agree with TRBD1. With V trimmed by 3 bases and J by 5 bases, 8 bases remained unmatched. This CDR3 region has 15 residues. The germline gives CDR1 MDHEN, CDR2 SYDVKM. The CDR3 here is CASSFSQGAGTEAFF. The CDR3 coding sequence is TGTGCCAGCAGTTTTAGTCAGGGGGCGGGGACTGAAGCTTTCTTT.

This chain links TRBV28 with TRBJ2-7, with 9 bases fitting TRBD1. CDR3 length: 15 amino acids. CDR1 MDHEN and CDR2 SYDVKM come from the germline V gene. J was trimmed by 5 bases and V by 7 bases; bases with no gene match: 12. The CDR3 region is CASTIPGQGAHEQYF. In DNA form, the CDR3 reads TGTGCCAGCACGATACCGGGACAGGGAGCCCACGAGCAGTACTTC.

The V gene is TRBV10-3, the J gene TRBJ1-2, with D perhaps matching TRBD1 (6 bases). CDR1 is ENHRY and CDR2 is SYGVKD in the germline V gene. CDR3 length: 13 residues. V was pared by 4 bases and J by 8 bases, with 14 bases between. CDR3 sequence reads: CAISVQGGEGYTF. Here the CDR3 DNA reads TGTGCCATCAGTGTACAGGGTGGAGAAGGCTACACCTTC.

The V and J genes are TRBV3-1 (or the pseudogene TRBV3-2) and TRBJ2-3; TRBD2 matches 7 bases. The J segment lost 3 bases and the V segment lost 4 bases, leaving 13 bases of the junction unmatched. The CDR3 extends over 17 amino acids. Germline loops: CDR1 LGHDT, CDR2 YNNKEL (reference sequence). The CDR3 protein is CASSPRVLGRVTDTQYF. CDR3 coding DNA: TGTGCCAGCAGCCCCCGGGTGCTGGGGAGGGTAACAGATACGCAGTATTTT.

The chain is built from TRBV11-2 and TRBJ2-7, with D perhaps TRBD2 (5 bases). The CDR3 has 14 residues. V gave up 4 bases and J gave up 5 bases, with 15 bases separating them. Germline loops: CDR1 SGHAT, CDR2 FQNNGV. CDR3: CASSWTGPRNEQYF. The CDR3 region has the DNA TGTGCCAGCAGCTGGACTGGGCCCAGGAACGAGCAGTACTTC.

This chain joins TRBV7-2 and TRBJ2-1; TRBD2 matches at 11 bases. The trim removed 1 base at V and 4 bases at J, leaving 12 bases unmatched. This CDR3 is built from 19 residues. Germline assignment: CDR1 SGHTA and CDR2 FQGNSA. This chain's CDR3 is CASSLVGSGRASGYNEQFF. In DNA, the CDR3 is TGTGCCAGCAGCTTAGTCGGTAGCGGGAGGGCTAGTGGGTACAATGAGCAGTTCTTC.

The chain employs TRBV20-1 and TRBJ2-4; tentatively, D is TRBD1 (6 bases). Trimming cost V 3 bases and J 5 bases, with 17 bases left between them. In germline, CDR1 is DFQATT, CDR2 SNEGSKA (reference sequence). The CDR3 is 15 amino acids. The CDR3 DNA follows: TGCAGTGCTAGTGGGGACCCCTCAGGGGAAAACATTCAGTACTTC. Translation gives CSASGDPSGENIQYF.

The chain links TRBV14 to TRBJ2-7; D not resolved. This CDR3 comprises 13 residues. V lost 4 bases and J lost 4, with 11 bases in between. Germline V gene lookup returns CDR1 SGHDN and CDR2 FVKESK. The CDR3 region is CASSPINEYEQYF. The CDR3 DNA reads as TGTGCCAGCAGCCCCATCAACGAGTACGAGCAGTACTTC.

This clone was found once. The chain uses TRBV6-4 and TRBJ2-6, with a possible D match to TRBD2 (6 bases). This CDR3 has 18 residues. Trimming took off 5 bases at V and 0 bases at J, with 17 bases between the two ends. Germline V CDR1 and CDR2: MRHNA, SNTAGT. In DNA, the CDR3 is TGTGCCAGCAGTAGAGGAGGGATAGTAGGCTCTGGGGCCAACGTCCTGACTTTC. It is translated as CASSRGGIVGSGANVLTF.

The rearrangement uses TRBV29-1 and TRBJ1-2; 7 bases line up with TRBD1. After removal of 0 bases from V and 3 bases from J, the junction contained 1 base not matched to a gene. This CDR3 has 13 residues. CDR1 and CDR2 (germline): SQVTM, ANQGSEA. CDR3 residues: CSVEDDRDYGYTF. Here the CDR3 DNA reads TGCAGCGTTGAAGACGACAGGGACTATGGCTACACCTTC.

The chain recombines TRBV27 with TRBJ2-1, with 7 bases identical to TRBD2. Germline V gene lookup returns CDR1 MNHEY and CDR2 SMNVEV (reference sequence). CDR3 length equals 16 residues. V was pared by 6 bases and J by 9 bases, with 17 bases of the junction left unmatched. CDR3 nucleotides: TGTGCCAGCAGATGGCAGCGGGGTTCACAATCGGGTGAGCAGTTCTTC. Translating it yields CASRWQRGSQSGEQFF.

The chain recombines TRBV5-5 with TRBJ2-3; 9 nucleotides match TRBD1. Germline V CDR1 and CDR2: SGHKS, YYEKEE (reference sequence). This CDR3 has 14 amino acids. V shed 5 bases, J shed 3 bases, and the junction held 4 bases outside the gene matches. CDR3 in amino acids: CASSTGTGTDTQYF. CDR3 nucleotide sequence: TGTGCCAGCAGTACCGGGACAGGGACAGATACGCAGTATTTT.